This T cell receptor beta chain was profiled in a study of blood T cell repertoires in COVID-19. The overall study: PBMCs, B-cell-depleted T cells, or T cells were the source of the cDNA or gDNA that made up the material.

This clone has just one count. As handled by the study authors: By means of reference gene primer amplification, nucleated cell counts were estimated. TCRdb's copy holds only in-frame clones and misses some; the assay was immunoSEQ multiplex PCR. D and trimming come from the DNA, and the V and J calls and clone size come from that table. Of 130,000 to 150,000 clones listed, 80% to 90% are singletons. This TCR was sampled from a woman in her 50s with acute or convalescent COVID-19. Material: peripheral blood.

The CDR3 DNA follows: TGTGCCAGCAGCTTAAATTCATGGCGGTCTCCCTACGAGCAGTACTTC. Amino acids: CASSLNSWRSPYEQYF. The chain joins TRBV7-3 to TRBJ2-7; no definite D call. The CDR3 contains 16 residues. Germline CDR1 reads SGHTA; CDR2 reads FQGTGA. Trimming took 1 base from V and 2 from J, leaving 15 bases between them.